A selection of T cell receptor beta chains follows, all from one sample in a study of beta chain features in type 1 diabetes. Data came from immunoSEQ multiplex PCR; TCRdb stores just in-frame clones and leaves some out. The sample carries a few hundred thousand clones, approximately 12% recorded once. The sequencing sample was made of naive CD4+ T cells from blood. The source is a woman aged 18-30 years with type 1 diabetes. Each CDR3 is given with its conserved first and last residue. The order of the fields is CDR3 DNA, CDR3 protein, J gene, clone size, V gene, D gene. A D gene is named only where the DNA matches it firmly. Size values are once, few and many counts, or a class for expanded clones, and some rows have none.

TGTGCCAGCAGCCTGGACCGGGGGAAGGAGCAGTTCTTC CASSLDRGKEQFF TRBJ2-1 few TRBV5-6 -
TGCGCCAGCAGCCAAGAAGGCCGGGGTGGTAATTCACCCCTCCACTTT CASSQEGRGGNSPLHF TRBJ1-6 - TRBV4-3 -
TGCAGCGTTGTAGCCCCAGCGGGAGGGCCGCGGGAGCAGTACTTC CSVVAPAGGPREQYF TRBJ2-7 few TRBV29-1 TRBD2
TGCAGCGTTCTCAGGTCCCCTGGAAACACCATATATTTT CSVLRSPGNTIYF TRBJ1-3 few TRBV29-1 -
TGCGCCAGCAGCTTGGGGCGGGACAGTGAAGCTTTCTTT CASSLGRDSEAFF TRBJ1-1 - TRBV5-1 TRBD1
TGTGCCAGCAGCTTAGGGCGGGATTCCAGGCAATTAGATACGCAGTATTTT CASSLGRDSRQLDTQYF TRBJ2-3 - TRBV11-2 -
TGTGCCAGCACCCGGGATTCCGGGGTTGAGCAGTTCTTC CASTRDSGVEQFF TRBJ2-1 - TRBV2 -
TGCAGCGTCGGACAGGGGGATGGCTACACCTTC CSVGQGDGYTF TRBJ1-2 few TRBV29-1 TRBD1
TGCGCCAGCAGCCAAGGGTCAGGGGGGTATCTGGGAACTGAAGCTTTCTTT CASSQGSGGYLGTEAFF TRBJ1-1 - TRBV4-1 TRBD1
TGTGCTAGCAGCCCAGGATCGGCGGGGGAGACCCAGTACTTC CASSPGSAGETQYF TRBJ2-5 few TRBV7-7 -
TGTGCCAGCAGAGGGGGATTGGGGGCCTATGGCTACACCTTC CASRGGLGAYGYTF TRBJ1-2 - TRBV27 -
TGTGCCAGCTCACCACGTGTGACAGGGGATGGCTACACCTTC CASSPRVTGDGYTF TRBJ1-2 few TRBV18 TRBD1
TGTGCCAGCTCAAAGGCGACAGGGAATCCCCCAGATACGCAGTATTTT CASSKATGNPPDTQYF TRBJ2-3 few TRBV18 TRBD1
TGCGCCAGCAGCTCGGCGACAGTCCAGTACGAGCAGTACTTC CASSSATVQYEQYF TRBJ2-7 - TRBV5-1 -
TGCGCCAGCAGCCCCAGCCGGGGTGGGCCCCAGCATTTT CASSPSRGGPQHF TRBJ1-5 few TRBV4-3 -
TGTGCCAGTAGTCAGCCGGGAATCGCAGATACGCAGTATTTT CASSQPGIADTQYF TRBJ2-3 - TRBV19 -
TGCGCCAGCAGCCAAGCAGGGGCCGGCACAGATACGCAGTATTTT CASSQAGAGTDTQYF TRBJ2-3 - TRBV4-3 -
TGTGCCACCAGCAGACCTTCTGACAGGCCAAGCGAAAAACTGTTTTTT CATSRPSDRPSEKLFF TRBJ1-4 few TRBV15 -
TGCGCCAGCAGCGTCTCCGGGACAGTCGGGAAAAAACTGTTTTTT CASSVSGTVGKKLFF TRBJ1-4 once TRBV5-1 TRBD1
TGCAGTGCTAGACCCCCCCAGGAGCAGTTCTTC CSARPPQEQFF TRBJ2-1 few TRBV20-1 -
TGTGCCTGGAGTGTCCCCATGGGGCTGGCGGGCAATCAGCCCCAGCATTTT CAWSVPMGLAGNQPQHF TRBJ1-5 - TRBV30 -
TGCAGTGCACCGGGGGGGATTTTT CSAPGGIF TRBJ1-4 few TRBV20-1 -
TGTGCCAGTACCGACCTACAGGCCCTAGGTTCACCCCTCCACTTT CASTDLQALGSPLHF TRBJ1-6 - TRBV19 -
TGTGCCAGCAGCGTAGGGCAGATGACTAACTATGGCTACACCTTC CASSVGQMTNYGYTF TRBJ1-2 - TRBV9 -
TGTGCCAGCAGCTTTTCAGGCTCCGGGACTAGCGGGAGTACCGGGGAGCTGTTTTTT CASSFSGSGTSGSTGELFF TRBJ2-2 - TRBV7-8 TRBD2
TGTGCCAGCAGTGAAGCTAATACCTATGGCTACACCTTC CASSEANTYGYTF TRBJ1-2 - TRBV25-1 -
TGTGCCATCCACCCGGGGGGGTGGACCGGGGAGCTGTTTTTT CAIHPGGWTGELFF TRBJ2-2 - TRBV10-3 TRBD2
TGTGCCAGCAGCTTCGGGGACGAGCAGTACTTC CASSFGDEQYF TRBJ2-7 few TRBV5-6 -
TGTGCCAGCAGTTTAAAGGGACTAGACCCTTATGAGCAGTTCTTC CASSLKGLDPYEQFF TRBJ2-1 - TRBV27 TRBD2
TGTGCCAGCAGGGGACAGGGTGAAGATACGCAGTATTTT CASRGQGEDTQYF TRBJ2-3 few TRBV7-2 TRBD1
TGTGCCAGCAGCCAGGACTATGGCTACACCTTC CASSQDYGYTF TRBJ1-2 few TRBV5-4 -
TGTGCCAGCAGTCGCGCGGGGAGCTCCTACAATGAGCAGTTCTTC CASSRAGSSYNEQFF TRBJ2-1 - TRBV6-6 -
TGTGCCAGCAGCTTATTGGAGACTGGGGCTTTCTTT CASSLLETGAFF TRBJ1-1 - TRBV7-9 -
TGTGCCAGCAGCGCGGTTTCGGGAGGCGAGCAGTTCTTC CASSAVSGGEQFF TRBJ2-1 - TRBV11-3 TRBD2
TGTGCCAGCAGCGTCCAGGGGAACACTGAAGCTTTCTTT CASSVQGNTEAFF TRBJ1-1 few TRBV9 -
TGTGCCTGGAGTACAGCCTATGGCTACACCTTC CAWSTAYGYTF TRBJ1-2 - TRBV30 -
TGTGCCAGCAGTCAACCTCCCTCGGGGGTTGGGGAGCTGTTTTTT CASSQPPSGVGELFF TRBJ2-2 - TRBV28 -
TGTGCCAGCAGCCCCCACAGGAGTGAAGCTTTCTTT CASSPHRSEAFF TRBJ1-1 - TRBV7-2 -
TGTGCCAGCAGCGTCAACAGGGATGGTGAGCAGTTCTTC CASSVNRDGEQFF TRBJ2-1 - TRBV11-3 -
TGTGCCAGCAGCTTAGTTCTGGCCAGCGGGAGTCCCTACGAGCAGTACTTC CASSLVLASGSPYEQYF TRBJ2-7 few TRBV7-9 TRBD2
TGTGCCAGCAGCGAAGCTCCGACAGGTTTGATGATCGAGCAGTACTTC CASSEAPTGLMIEQYF TRBJ2-7 - TRBV9 -
TGTGCCAGCAGTGGGGGGGAGCAAGAGACCCAGTACTTC CASSGGEQETQYF TRBJ2-5 few TRBV2 -
TGCGCCAGCAGCTTGGGTGTCCTAGCGGGAGTGGCCTACGAGCAGTACTTC CASSLGVLAGVAYEQYF TRBJ2-7 few TRBV5-1 TRBD2
TGTGCCGTCCATCAAGAGAGGGGGAGGGCCATGTGGGGCACAGATACGCAGTATTTT CAVHQERGRAMWGTDTQYF TRBJ2-3 - TRBV28 -
TGTGCCAGCAGCTTAGAGCCACAGGGGCTCGTCGACGAGCAGTACTTC CASSLEPQGLVDEQYF TRBJ2-7 - TRBV5-6 TRBD1
TGTGCCAGCAGCCACCTTAGCGGCCGGCGCACAGATACGCAGTATTTT CASSHLSGRRTDTQYF TRBJ2-3 few TRBV7-8 -
TGCAGCGTTGAGAGTTGGGACAGGGGGGAAACCGGGGAGCTGTTTTTT CSVESWDRGETGELFF TRBJ2-2 - TRBV29-1 TRBD1
TGTGCCATCAGTGAGCCGCGCCTGGTGAGGCACTATGGCTACACCTTC CAISEPRLVRHYGYTF TRBJ1-2 few TRBV10-3 -
TGTGCCAGCAGAGGACTAGCGGGAGGAAATGAGCAGTTCTTC CASRGLAGGNEQFF TRBJ2-1 - TRBV7-2 TRBD2
TGTGCCAGCGGCCTAGCGGGGGCTAGGAACATTCAGTACTTC CASGLAGARNIQYF TRBJ2-4 - TRBV6-5 TRBD2
TGTGCCAGCAGTGACTACCCCGACGGGACCCAGTACTTC CASSDYPDGTQYF TRBJ2-5 - TRBV11-2 -
TGCGCCAGCAGCATGACTAGCACAGATACGCAGTATTTT CASSMTSTDTQYF TRBJ2-3 - TRBV5-1 -
TGCAGCGTGGACAGGGGTGACAATCAGCCCCAGCATTTT CSVDRGDNQPQHF TRBJ1-5 - TRBV29-1 TRBD1